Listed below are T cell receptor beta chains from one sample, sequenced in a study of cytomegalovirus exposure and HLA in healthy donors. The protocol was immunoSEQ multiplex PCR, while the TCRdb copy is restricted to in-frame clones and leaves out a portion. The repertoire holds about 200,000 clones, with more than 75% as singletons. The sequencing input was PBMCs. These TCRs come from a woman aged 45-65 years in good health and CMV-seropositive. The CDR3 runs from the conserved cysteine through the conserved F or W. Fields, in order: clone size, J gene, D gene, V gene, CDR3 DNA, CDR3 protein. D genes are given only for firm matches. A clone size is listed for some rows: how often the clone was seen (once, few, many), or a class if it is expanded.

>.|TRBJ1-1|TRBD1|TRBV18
TGTGCCAGCTCACCACTGCCAGGGGGAGGGAACACTGAAGCTTTCTTT
CASSPLPGGGNTEAFF
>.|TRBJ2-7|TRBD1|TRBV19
TGTGCCAGTAGTCCGTCGGACAGGGGGACCTACGAGCAGTACTTC
CASSPSDRGTYEQYF
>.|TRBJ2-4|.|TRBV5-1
TGCGCCAGCAGCTTGGGCGGGACGGAAAACAGTCAGTACTTC
CASSLGGTENSQYF
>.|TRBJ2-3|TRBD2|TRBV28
TGTGCCAGCATTCTAGGGGGGCTAGCGGGAGGGTCGAACACAGATACGCAGTATTTT
CASILGGLAGGSNTDTQYF
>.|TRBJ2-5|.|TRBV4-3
TGCGCCAGCAGCCAAGATCCACGACAGTCGAAAGAGACCCAGTACTTC
CASSQDPRQSKETQYF
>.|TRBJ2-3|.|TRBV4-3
TGCGCCAGCAGCCACCACCCCCAGACAGGGAGGATCACAGATACGCAGTATTTT
CASSHHPQTGRITDTQYF
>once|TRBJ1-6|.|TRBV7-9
TGTGCCAGCAGCGCGACAGGCTATAATTCACCCCTCCACTTT
CASSATGYNSPLHF
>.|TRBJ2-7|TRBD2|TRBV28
TGTGCCAGCAGTTCCCAAGCGGGGCGGGGATACGAGCAGTACTTC
CASSSQAGRGYEQYF
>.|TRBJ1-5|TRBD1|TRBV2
TGTGCCAGCAGTCAGGACAGGGTCAATCAGCCCCAGCATTTT
CASSQDRVNQPQHF
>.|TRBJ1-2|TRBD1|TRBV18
TGTGCCAGCTCAGTCGGGACAGGGTATGGCTACACCTTC
CASSVGTGYGYTF
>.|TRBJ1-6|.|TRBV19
TGTGCCAGTAGTATCGGGGGGGCAGCTTCACCCCTCCACTTT
CASSIGGAASPLHF
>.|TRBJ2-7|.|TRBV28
TGTGCCAGCATAGCGCTGGGGGCGGGCTCCTACGAGCAGTACTTC
CASIALGAGSYEQYF
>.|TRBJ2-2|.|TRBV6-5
TGTGCCAGCAGACCGACAGAGCCGAACACCGGGGAGCTGTTTTTT
CASRPTEPNTGELFF
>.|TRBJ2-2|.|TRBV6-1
TGTGCCAGCAGTAAGGGACACCCATACACCGGGGAGCTGTTTTTT
CASSKGHPYTGELFF
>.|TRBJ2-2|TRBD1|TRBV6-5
TGTGCCAGCAGTTATAGACAGGGGGCCGGGGAGCTGTTTTTT
CASSYRQGAGELFF
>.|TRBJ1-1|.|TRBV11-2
TGTGCCAGCACCGCGGACAGCCTCAACACTGAAGCTTTCTTT
CASTADSLNTEAFF
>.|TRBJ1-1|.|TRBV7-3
TGTGCCAGCAGCTTACACAGGGATACTGAAGCTTTCTTT
CASSLHRDTEAFF
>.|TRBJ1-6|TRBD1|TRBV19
TGTGCCAGTAGTGCACAGGGGGGGGATTCACCCCTCCACTTT
CASSAQGGDSPLHF
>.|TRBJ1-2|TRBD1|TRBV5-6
TGTGCCAGCAGCTTCGGAGGACAGGGCTATGGCTACACCTTC
CASSFGGQGYGYTF
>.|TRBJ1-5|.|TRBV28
TGTGCCAGCAGTTTCTCCGGGACACCCTCTAATCAGCCCCAGCATTTT
CASSFSGTPSNQPQHF
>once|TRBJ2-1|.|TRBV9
TGTGCCAGCAGCGTAGCTAGTTCCCTTTCAGAGCAGTTCTTC
CASSVASSLSEQFF
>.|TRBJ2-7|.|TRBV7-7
TGTGCTAGCAGCTTAAGGGCGGGTGCGACCTACGAGCAGTACTTC
CASSLRAGATYEQYF
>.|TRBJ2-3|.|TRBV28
TGTGCCAGCAGGGGCGGCGGGGTCCCGGATACGCAGTATTTT
CASRGGGVPDTQYF
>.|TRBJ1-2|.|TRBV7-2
TGTGCCAGCAGCTTAGGGGGCGGGGTTGGCTACACCTTC
CASSLGGGVGYTF
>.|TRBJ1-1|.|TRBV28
TGTGCCAGCATAGGAGGGGCTTTCATGAACACTGAAGCTTTCTTT
CASIGGAFMNTEAFF
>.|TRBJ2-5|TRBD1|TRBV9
TGTGCCAGCAGCGTAGGGCGGCAGGGGGATGGCGGGACCCAGTACTTC
CASSVGRQGDGGTQYF
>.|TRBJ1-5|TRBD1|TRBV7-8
TGTGCCAGCAGCGGCTCGACAGGGAATCAGCCCCAGCATTTT
CASSGSTGNQPQHF
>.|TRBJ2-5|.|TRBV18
TGTGCCAGCTCACCAGGCTCGGGGGAGACCCAGTACTTC
CASSPGSGETQYF
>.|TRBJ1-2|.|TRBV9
TGTGCCAGCAGCCAAACAGGAGCTAACTATGGCTACACCTTC
CASSQTGANYGYTF
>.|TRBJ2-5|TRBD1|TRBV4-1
TGCGCCAGCAGCCAGCCACAGGGGCTACAAGAGACCCAGTACTTC
CASSQPQGLQETQYF
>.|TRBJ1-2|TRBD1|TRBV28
TGTGCCAGCAGTTTGTCGGGTGGGACAGGGGGGTATGGCTACACCTTC
CASSLSGGTGGYGYTF
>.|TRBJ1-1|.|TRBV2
TGTGCCAGCAGTGAAGCGGGGACTGGGGGAGCTTTCTTT
CASSEAGTGGAFF
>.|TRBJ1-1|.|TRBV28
TGTGCCAGCAGTTTAAATGTGGGGGACACTATGAACACTGAAGCTTTCTTT
CASSLNVGDTMNTEAFF
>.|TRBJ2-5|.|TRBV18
TGTGCCAGCTCACCACCCTGGGAGACGGGGAGGGAGACCCAGTACTTC
CASSPPWETGRETQYF
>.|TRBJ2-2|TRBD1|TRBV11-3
TGTGCCAGCAGAGCCCGAAGGGACAGCGGGGAGCTGTTTTTT
CASRARRDSGELFF
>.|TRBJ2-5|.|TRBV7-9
TGTGCCAGCAGCTTAGCGTCGACAGCCCAAGAGACCCAGTACTTC
CASSLASTAQETQYF
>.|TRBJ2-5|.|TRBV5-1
TGCGCCAGCAGCCGAGGGACAGCGGGGGAAGAGACCCAGTACTTC
CASSRGTAGEETQYF
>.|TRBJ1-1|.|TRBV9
TGTGCCAGCAGCGTCGGAGGACGGTTGAACACTGAAGCTTTCTTT
CASSVGGRLNTEAFF
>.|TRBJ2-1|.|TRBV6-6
TGTGCCAGCAGCCCTCATCAGGGTGAGCAGTTCTTC
CASSPHQGEQFF
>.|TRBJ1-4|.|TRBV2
TGTGCCAGCAGTAGGGGGTTATCAGGTGAAAAACTGTTTTTT
CASSRGLSGEKLFF
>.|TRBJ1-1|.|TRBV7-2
TGTGCCAGCAGCTACTTAGGGGGAAGAGCTTTCTTT
CASSYLGGRAFF
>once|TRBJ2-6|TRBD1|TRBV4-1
TGCGCCAGCAGTCTGAGACAGGGGGTCCGCTCTGGGGCCAACGGCCTGACTTTC
CASSLRQGVRSGANGLTF
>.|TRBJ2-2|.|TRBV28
TGTGCCAGCACCTCGACAGGAGTTAACACCGGGGAGCTGTTTTTT
CASTSTGVNTGELFF
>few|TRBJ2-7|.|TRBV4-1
TGCGCCAGCAGCCCAGTGTGGCGGGGAACCTACGAGCAGTACTTC
CASSPVWRGTYEQYF
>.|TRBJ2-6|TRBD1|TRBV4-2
TGTGCCAGCACCGGGACAGACTACTCTGGGGCCAACGTCCTGACTTTC
CASTGTDYSGANVLTF
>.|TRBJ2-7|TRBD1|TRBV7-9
TGTGCCAGCAGCCCCCGGACAGGGCGGGAGCAGTACTTC
CASSPRTGREQYF